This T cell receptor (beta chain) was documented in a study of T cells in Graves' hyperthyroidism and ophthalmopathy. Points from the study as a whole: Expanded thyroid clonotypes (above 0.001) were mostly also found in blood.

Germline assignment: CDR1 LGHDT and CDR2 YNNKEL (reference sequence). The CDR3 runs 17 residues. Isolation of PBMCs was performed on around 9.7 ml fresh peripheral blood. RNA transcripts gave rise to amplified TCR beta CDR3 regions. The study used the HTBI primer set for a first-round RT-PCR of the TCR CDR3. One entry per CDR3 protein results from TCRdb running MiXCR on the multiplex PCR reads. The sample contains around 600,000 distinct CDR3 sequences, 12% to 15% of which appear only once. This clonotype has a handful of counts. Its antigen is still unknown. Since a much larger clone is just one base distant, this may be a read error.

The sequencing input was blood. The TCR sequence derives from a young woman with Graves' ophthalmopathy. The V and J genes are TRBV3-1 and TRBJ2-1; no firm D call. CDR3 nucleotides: TGTGCCAGCGGCCATGCTTTTGGACGTGACTGGCAGGATGAGCAGTTCTTC. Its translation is CASGHAFGRDWQDEQFF.